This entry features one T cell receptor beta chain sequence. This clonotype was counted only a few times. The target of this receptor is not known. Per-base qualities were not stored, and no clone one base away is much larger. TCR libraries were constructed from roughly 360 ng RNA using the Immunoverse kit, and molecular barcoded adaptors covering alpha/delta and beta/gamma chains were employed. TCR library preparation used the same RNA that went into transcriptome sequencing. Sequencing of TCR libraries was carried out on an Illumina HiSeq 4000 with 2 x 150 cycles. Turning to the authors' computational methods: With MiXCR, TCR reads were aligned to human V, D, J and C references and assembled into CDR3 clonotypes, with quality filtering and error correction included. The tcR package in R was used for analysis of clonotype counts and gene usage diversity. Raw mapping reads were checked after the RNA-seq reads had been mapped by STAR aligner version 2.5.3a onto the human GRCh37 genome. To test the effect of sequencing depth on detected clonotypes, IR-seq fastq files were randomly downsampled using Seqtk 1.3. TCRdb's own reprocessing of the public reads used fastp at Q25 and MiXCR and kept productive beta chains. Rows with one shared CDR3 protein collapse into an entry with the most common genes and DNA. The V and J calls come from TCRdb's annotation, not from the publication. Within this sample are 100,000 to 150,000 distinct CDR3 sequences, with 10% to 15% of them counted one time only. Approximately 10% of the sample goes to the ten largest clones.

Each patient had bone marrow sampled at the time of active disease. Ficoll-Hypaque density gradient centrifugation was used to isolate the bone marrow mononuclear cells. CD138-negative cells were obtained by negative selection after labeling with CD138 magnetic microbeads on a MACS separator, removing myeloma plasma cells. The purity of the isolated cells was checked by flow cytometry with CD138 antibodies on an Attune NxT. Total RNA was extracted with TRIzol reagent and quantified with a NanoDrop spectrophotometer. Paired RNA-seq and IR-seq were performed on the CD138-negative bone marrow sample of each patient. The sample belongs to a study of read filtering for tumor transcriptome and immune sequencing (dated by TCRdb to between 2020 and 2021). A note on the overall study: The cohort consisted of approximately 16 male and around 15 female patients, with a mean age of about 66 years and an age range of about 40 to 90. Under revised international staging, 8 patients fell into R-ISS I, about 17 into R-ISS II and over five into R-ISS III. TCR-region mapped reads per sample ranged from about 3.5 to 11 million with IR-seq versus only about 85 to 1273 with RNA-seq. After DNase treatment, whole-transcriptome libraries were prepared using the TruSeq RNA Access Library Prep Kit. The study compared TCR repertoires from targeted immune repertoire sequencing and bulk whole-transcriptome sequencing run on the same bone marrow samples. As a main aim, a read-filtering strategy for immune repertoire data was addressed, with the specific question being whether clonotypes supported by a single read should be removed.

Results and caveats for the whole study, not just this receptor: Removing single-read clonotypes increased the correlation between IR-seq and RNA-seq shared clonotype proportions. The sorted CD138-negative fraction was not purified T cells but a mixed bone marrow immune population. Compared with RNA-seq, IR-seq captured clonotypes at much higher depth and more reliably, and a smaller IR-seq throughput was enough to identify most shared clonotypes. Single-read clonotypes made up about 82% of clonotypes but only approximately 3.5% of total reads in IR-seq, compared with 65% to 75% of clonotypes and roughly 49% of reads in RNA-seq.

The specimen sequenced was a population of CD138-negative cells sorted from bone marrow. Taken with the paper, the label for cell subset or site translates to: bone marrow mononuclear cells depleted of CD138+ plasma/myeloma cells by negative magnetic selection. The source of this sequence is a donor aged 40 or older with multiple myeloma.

The DNA is as follows: TGCGCCAGCAGCCAACCGCTGGGGGCAACCTACGAGCAGTACTTC. Its translation is CASSQPLGATYEQYF. Recombination connected TRBV4-1 to TRBJ2-7; TRBD1 could be the D gene, as 6 bases match. Based on the germline V gene, the CDR1 and CDR2 sequences are MGHRA and YSYEKL. There are 15 amino acids in the CDR3, from cysteine to phenylalanine inclusive. This entry keeps only the CDR3 DNA: 45 bases, framed from base 1. The trim is 2 bases for V and 2 bases for J, with a gap of 13 bases between the germline ends.